By its share, the clone carrying this T cell receptor (beta chain) is large. The germline CDR1 and CDR2 sequences are KGHSH and LQKENI. The CDR3 has 16 residues. Between the trimmed V and J ends, which lost 2 bases and 0 bases, there was a span of 12 bases. TCRdb used MiXCR to reprocess the 5' RACE reads, holding one entry per CDR3 protein. The sample has over a thousand distinct CDR3 sequences; roughly 14% are singletons. This sample was taken from a study of spatial heterogeneity in lung cancer. Study as a whole: Detection consistently yielded more beta chains than alpha chains.

The time point denotes: sample taken at primary tumor resection. Researchers sequenced whole RNA taken from tumor, nontumor lung or frozen PBMC without sorting. The material sequenced was normal lung tissue next to the tumor, taken at surgery. This chain joins TRBV18 and TRBJ2-3; no reliable D call. This TCR derives from a male donor with early-stage non-small cell lung cancer. For the CDR3, the DNA is TGTGCCAGCTCACCAGGAACAATGACTAGCACAGATACGCAGTATTTT. Translation gives CASSPGTMTSTDTQYF.